A selection of T cell receptor beta chains follows, all from one sample in a study of blood T cell repertoires in COVID-19. The repertoire was sequenced with immunoSEQ multiplex PCR; TCRdb's copy has only in-frame clones and lacks some. Of roughly 280,000 clones in the sample, about nine tenths were seen once. Input material: peripheral blood. The receptors here all came from a middle-aged man with acute or convalescent COVID-19. CDR3s include the opening cysteine and the closing phenylalanine or tryptophan. D genes are given only for firm matches. Expanded clones get a size class; other rows say once, few or many, or leave the size out.

CDR3aa,CDR3nt,abundance,j_gene,len,d_gene,v_gene
CASSSRQTGDNEQFF,TGTGCCAGCAGCTCCCGCCAGACAGGGGACAATGAGCAGTTCTTC,-,TRBJ2-1,15,TRBD1,TRBV7-9
CASRSGYSYNEQFF,TGTGCCAGCAGGAGCGGTTACTCCTACAATGAGCAGTTCTTC,-,TRBJ2-1,14,-,TRBV27
CAWSVGRGGDTQYF,TGTGCCTGGAGTGTTGGTCGGGGGGGAGATACGCAGTATTTT,-,TRBJ2-3,14,TRBD2,TRBV30
CASSWGQNQPQHF,TGTGCCAGCAGCTGGGGCCAAAATCAGCCCCAGCATTTT,-,TRBJ1-5,13,-,TRBV11-2
CASSQVQGATYEQYF,TGTGCCAGCAGCCAGGTACAGGGCGCCACCTACGAGCAGTACTTC,-,TRBJ2-7,15,-,TRBV4-2
CGSGSGNTIYF,TGCGGGTCCGGCTCTGGAAACACCATATATTTT,-,TRBJ1-3,11,-,TRBV10-1
CASSQDPRGSYGYTF,TGCGCCAGCAGCCAAGATCCTCGGGGTAGCTATGGCTACACCTTC,-,TRBJ1-2,15,-,TRBV4-1
CASSQLGEETQYF,TGTGCTAGCAGCCAGCTAGGGGAAGAGACCCAGTACTTC,-,TRBJ2-5,13,-,TRBV7-7
CATRQGGPYEQYF,TGTGCCACCCGACAGGGGGGTCCCTACGAGCAGTACTTC,-,TRBJ2-7,13,TRBD1,TRBV6-5
CASSPDSNYGYTF,TGTGCCAGCTCACCAGACAGTAACTATGGCTACACCTTC,-,TRBJ1-2,13,-,TRBV18
CASSQTDTTNYGYTF,TGCGCCAGCAGCCAAACGGACACCACTAACTATGGCTACACCTTC,-,TRBJ1-2,15,-,TRBV4-1
CASSLWTGGRGVNQPQHF,TGCGCCAGCAGCCTATGGACAGGGGGAAGGGGGGTGAATCAGCCCCAGCATTTT,few,TRBJ1-5,18,TRBD1,TRBV4-1
CASNLRGTDTQYF,TGTGCCAGTAATCTCAGGGGCACAGATACGCAGTATTTT,-,TRBJ2-3,13,-,TRBV19
CASSLGGEETQYF,TGCGCCAGCAGCTTGGGGGGGGAAGAGACCCAGTACTTC,-,TRBJ2-5,13,-,TRBV5-1
CASSQGGYSTDTQYF,TGTGCCAGTAGTCAAGGGGGATATAGCACAGATACGCAGTATTTT,-,TRBJ2-3,15,-,TRBV19
CASSPPSVSGNTIYF,TGTGCCAGCTCACCACCGTCGGTATCTGGAAACACCATATATTTT,-,TRBJ1-3,15,-,TRBV18
CASSVGGGSRDTQYF,TGTGCCAGCAGTGTTGGGGGGGGTTCGAGAGATACGCAGTATTTT,-,TRBJ2-3,15,TRBD2,TRBV2
CASSPPGRGEQFF,TGTGCCAGCAGCCCCCCCGGGAGGGGTGAGCAGTTCTTC,-,TRBJ2-1,13,TRBD2,TRBV5-4
CASSYGTGSVKLFF,TGTGCCAGCAGTTATGGGACAGGGTCGGTTAAACTGTTTTTT,-,TRBJ1-4,14,TRBD1,TRBV6-5
CASSSTGGLGNTIYF,TGTGCCAGCAGCAGTACAGGGGGCTTAGGAAACACCATATATTTT,-,TRBJ1-3,15,TRBD1,TRBV5-6
CASSLYGQPQHF,TGTGCCAGCAGTTTATATGGCCAGCCCCAGCATTTT,-,TRBJ1-5,12,-,TRBV28
CASSTTRTEQFF,TGTGCCAGCAGTACGACTAGGACAGAGCAGTTCTTC,-,TRBJ2-1,12,-,TRBV6-5
CASSFLTGGFYEQYF,TGTGCCAGCAGCTTTTTGACAGGGGGCTTCTACGAGCAGTACTTC,-,TRBJ2-7,15,TRBD1,TRBV5-5
CASRTGTSAYEQYF,TGTGCCAGTAGAACCGGGACATCAGCCTACGAGCAGTACTTC,-,TRBJ2-7,14,-,TRBV19
CASSFDQRGFKNIQYF,TGTGCCAGCAGCTTTGATCAAAGGGGTTTCAAAAACATTCAGTACTTC,-,TRBJ2-4,16,-,TRBV7-9
CSASFGGEDYGYTF,TGCAGTGCTAGTTTCGGGGGGGAGGACTATGGCTACACCTTC,-,TRBJ1-2,14,-,TRBV20-1
CASSLLGTENTEAFF,TGCGCCAGCAGCTTGTTGGGGACAGAGAACACTGAAGCTTTCTTT,-,TRBJ1-1,15,TRBD1,TRBV5-1
CASSLTGPYEQYF,TGCGCCAGCAGCTTGACAGGGCCCTACGAGCAGTACTTC,few,TRBJ2-7,13,-,TRBV5-1
CASSLTRYTEAFF,TGTGCCAGCAGTTTAACTAGGTACACTGAAGCTTTCTTT,-,TRBJ1-1,13,-,TRBV6-5
CASIPRQGSLHGYTF,TGTGCCAGTATTCCACGACAGGGGAGTTTGCATGGCTACACCTTC,-,TRBJ1-2,15,TRBD1,TRBV19
CASSLGQGFSPLHF,TGTGCCAGCAGCTTGGGACAGGGGTTTTCACCCCTCCACTTT,once,TRBJ1-6,14,TRBD1,TRBV11-2
CASSKDRGDDEKLFF,TGTGCCAGCAGTAAGGACAGGGGGGACGATGAAAAACTGTTTTTT,once,TRBJ1-4,15,TRBD1,TRBV11-2
CASSEALRSWSYNEQFF,TGTGCCAGCAGTGAAGCGCTTCGGTCCTGGTCCTACAATGAGCAGTTCTTC,once,TRBJ2-1,17,-,TRBV2
CASSQDRYGYTF,TGTGCCAGCAGCCAAGACAGATATGGCTACACCTTC,-,TRBJ1-2,12,-,TRBV14
CASSLGPGTEAFF,TGTGCCAGCAGCTTAGGTCCGGGCACTGAAGCTTTCTTT,-,TRBJ1-1,13,-,TRBV11-2
CASSLEEPNEQFF,TGCGCCAGCAGCTTGGAGGAGCCCAATGAGCAGTTCTTC,-,TRBJ2-1,13,-,TRBV5-1
CASSRQATGFEQYF,TGTGCCAGCTCAAGACAGGCCACCGGGTTCGAGCAGTACTTC,-,TRBJ2-7,14,-,TRBV18
CASSLQGNTEAFF,TGTGCCAGCAGCCTTCAGGGGAACACTGAAGCTTTCTTT,once,TRBJ1-1,13,-,TRBV14
CASSQSRVRANTEAFF,TGTGCCAGCTCCCAAAGTCGGGTCAGGGCGAACACTGAAGCTTTCTTT,-,TRBJ1-1,16,-,TRBV18
CASSDATPDTQYF,TGCGCCAGCAGTGACGCTACCCCGGATACGCAGTATTTT,few,TRBJ2-3,13,-,TRBV10-1
CATSINRGSGVGYTF,TGTGCCACCAGCATTAATCGGGGTTCTGGGGTCGGCTACACCTTC,-,TRBJ1-2,15,-,TRBV15
CAWRRGTYEQYF,TGTGCCTGGAGAAGAGGCACCTACGAGCAGTACTTC,-,TRBJ2-7,12,-,TRBV30
CASSRGSGVSYEQYF,TGTGCCAGCTCACGAGGTTCAGGGGTCTCCTACGAGCAGTACTTC,-,TRBJ2-7,15,-,TRBV18
CSVAREALGYTF,TGCAGCGTTGCTAGGGAGGCTCTTGGCTACACCTTC,-,TRBJ1-2,12,-,TRBV29-1
CASSAGTGGEAFF,TGTGCCAGCAGCGCAGGGACAGGCGGTGAAGCTTTCTTT,-,TRBJ1-1,13,TRBD1,TRBV7-3
CASMAGQGRSRSYNEQFF,TGTGCCAGCATGGCGGGACAGGGCCGATCCCGCTCCTACAATGAGCAGTTCTTC,-,TRBJ2-1,18,TRBD1,TRBV5-4
CASSRDNLLSGANVLTF,TGTGCCAGCAGCCGGGACAACTTACTCTCTGGGGCCAACGTCCTGACTTTC,-,TRBJ2-6,17,-,TRBV3-1/TRBV3-2
CASSPLAGGNEQFF,TGTGCCAGCAGCCCCCTAGCGGGGGGGAATGAGCAGTTCTTC,-,TRBJ2-1,14,TRBD2,TRBV6-4
CASSRDRAREKLFF,TGTGCCAGCAGTCGCGACAGGGCTAGGGAAAAACTGTTTTTT,-,TRBJ1-4,14,TRBD1,TRBV6-6
CASSIFSYNQPQHF,TGTGCCAGTAGTATATTTAGCTACAATCAGCCCCAGCATTTT,-,TRBJ1-5,14,-,TRBV19
CASSRRQSTDTQYF,TGTGCCAGTAGCCGCAGACAGTCCACAGATACGCAGTATTTT,-,TRBJ2-3,14,-,TRBV19
CASSVGAGGYTGELFF,TGTGCCAGCAGCGTAGGGGCGGGGGGATACACCGGGGAGCTGTTTTTT,many,TRBJ2-2,16,TRBD2,TRBV9
CASSSLVGIASYEQYF,TGCGCCAGCAGCTCCCTGGTGGGGATAGCGTCCTACGAGCAGTACTTC,-,TRBJ2-7,16,-,TRBV5-1
CASSTSSTGLLEKLFF,TGTGCCAGCAGCACTAGTTCGACAGGGTTACTCGAAAAACTGTTTTTT,once,TRBJ1-4,16,TRBD1,TRBV7-9
CASIIWGVNTEAFF,TGTGCCAGCATTATCTGGGGGGTGAACACTGAAGCTTTCTTT,-,TRBJ1-1,14,-,TRBV6-5